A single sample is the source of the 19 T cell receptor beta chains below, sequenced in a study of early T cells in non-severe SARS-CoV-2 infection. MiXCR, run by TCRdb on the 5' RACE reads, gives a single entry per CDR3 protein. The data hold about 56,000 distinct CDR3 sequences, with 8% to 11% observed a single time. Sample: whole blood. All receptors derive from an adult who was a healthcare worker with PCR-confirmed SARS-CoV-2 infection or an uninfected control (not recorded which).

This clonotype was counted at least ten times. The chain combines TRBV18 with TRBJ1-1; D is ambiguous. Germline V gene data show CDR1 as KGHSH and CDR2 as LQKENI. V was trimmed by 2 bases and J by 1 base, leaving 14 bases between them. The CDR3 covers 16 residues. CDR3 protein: CASSPGWGTRNTEAFF. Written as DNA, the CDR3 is TGTGCCAGCTCACCAGGATGGGGTACGAGGAACACTGAAGCTTTCTTT.

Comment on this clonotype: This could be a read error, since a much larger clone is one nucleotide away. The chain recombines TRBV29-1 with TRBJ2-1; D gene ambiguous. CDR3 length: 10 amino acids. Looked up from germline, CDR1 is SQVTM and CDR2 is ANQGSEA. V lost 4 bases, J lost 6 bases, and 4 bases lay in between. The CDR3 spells CSVVSNEQFF. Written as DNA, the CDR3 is TGCAGCGTTGTCAGCAATGAGCAGTTCTTC.

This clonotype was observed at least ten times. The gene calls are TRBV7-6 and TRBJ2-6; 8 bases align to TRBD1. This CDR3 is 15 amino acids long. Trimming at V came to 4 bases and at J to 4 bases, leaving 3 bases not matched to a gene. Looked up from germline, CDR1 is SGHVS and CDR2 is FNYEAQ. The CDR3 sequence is CASSSTGAGANVLTF. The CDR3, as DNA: TGTGCCAGCAGCTCGACAGGGGCCGGGGCCAACGTCCTGACTTTC.

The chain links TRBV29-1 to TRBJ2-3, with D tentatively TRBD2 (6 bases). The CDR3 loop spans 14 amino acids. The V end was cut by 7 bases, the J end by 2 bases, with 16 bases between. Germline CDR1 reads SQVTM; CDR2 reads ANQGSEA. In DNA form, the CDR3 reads TGCAGCGCCCAAGGCGGGGTAATCACAGATACGCAGTATTTT. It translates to CSAQGGVITDTQYF.

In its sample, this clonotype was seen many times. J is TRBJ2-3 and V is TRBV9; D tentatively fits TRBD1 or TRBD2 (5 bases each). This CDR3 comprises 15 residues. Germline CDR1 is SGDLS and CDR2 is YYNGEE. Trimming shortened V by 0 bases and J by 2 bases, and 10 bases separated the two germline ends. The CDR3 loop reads CASSVGGGPTDTQYF. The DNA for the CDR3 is TGTGCCAGCAGCGTAGGTGGGGGACCCACAGATACGCAGTATTTT.

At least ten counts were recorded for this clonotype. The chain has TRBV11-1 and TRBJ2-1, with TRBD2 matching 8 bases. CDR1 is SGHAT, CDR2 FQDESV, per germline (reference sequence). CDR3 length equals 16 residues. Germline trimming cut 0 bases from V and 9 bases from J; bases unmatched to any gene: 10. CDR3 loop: CASSLARVAGRSEQFF. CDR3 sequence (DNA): TGTGCCAGCAGCTTAGCGCGAGTAGCGGGACGCAGTGAGCAGTTCTTC.

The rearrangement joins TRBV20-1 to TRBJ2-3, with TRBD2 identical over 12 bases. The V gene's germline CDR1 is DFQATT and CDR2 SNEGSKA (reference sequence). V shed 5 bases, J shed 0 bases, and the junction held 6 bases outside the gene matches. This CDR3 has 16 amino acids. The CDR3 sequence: CSAGFGLAGSTDTQYF. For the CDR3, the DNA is TGCAGTGCTGGTTTCGGACTAGCGGGGAGCACAGATACGCAGTATTTT.

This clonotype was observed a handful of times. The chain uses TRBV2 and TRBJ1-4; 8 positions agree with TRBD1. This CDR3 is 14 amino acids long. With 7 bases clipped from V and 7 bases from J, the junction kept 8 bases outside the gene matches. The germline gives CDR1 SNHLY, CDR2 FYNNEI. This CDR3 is CASNQGAQSEKLFF. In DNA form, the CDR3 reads TGTGCCAGCAACCAGGGGGCGCAGAGTGAAAAACTGTTTTTT.

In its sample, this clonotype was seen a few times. CDR3 DNA sequence: TGCGCCAGCAGCTTGGATGGTCTAGCGGGAGGGCAGTTCTTC. This codes for CASSLDGLAGGQFF. The chain employs TRBV5-1 and TRBJ2-1, with 11 bases lining up with TRBD2. Germline assignment: CDR1 SGHRS and CDR2 YFSETQ. The CDR3 consists of 14 residues. J lost 12 bases, V lost 0 bases, and 5 bases had no gene match.

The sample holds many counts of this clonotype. This chain's CDR3 is CATGTFRTGPTPRDYGYTF. CDR3 in DNA: TGTGCCACCGGGACTTTTCGAACGGGACCGACACCACGGGACTATGGCTACACCTTC. V usage is TRBV15 and J usage is TRBJ1-2; a possible D gene is TRBD1 (5 bases). V was cut by 8 bases and J by 3 bases, with 31 bases left in between. There are 19 residues in the CDR3. Germline-derived CDR1 and CDR2 are LNHNV and YYDKDF (reference sequence).

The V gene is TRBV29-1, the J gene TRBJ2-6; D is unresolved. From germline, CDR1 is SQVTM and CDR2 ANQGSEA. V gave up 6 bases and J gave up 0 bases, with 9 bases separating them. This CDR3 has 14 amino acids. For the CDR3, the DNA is TGCAGCGTCGCTATGGGCTCTGGGGCCAACGTCCTGACTTTC. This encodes CSVAMGSGANVLTF.

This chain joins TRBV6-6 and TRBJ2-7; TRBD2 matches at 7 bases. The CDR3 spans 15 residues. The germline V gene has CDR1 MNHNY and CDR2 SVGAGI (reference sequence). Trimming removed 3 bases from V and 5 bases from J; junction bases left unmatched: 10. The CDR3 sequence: CASSYPRGRLDEQYF. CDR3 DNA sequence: TGTGCCAGCAGTTATCCGCGCGGGAGACTCGACGAGCAGTACTTC.

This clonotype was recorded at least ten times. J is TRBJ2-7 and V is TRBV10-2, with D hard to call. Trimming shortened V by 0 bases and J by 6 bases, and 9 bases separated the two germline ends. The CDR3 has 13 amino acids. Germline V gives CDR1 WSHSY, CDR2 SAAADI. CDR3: CASSESSPPEQYF. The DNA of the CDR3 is TGCGCCAGCAGTGAGTCGTCCCCCCCCGAGCAGTACTTC.

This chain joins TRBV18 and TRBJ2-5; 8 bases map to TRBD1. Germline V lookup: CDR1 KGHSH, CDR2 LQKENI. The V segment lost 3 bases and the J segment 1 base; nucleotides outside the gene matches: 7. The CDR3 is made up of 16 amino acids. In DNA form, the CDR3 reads TGTGCCAGCTCACCCCTCCAACAGGGGGTCCAAGAGACCCAGTACTTC. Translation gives CASSPLQQGVQETQYF.

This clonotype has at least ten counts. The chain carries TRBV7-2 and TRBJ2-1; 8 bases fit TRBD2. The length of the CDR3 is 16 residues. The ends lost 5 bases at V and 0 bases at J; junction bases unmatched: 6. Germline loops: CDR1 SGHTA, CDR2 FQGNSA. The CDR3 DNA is TGTGCCAGCAGCCAGCAAAGCGGGAGCTCCTACAATGAGCAGTTCTTC. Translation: CASSQQSGSSYNEQFF.

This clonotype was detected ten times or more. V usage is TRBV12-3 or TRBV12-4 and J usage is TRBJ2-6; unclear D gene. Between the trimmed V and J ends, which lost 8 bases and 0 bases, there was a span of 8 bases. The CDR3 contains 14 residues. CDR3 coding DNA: TGTGCCAGCTCGAGGAGCTCTGGGGCCAACGTCCTGACTTTC. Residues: CASSRSSGANVLTF.

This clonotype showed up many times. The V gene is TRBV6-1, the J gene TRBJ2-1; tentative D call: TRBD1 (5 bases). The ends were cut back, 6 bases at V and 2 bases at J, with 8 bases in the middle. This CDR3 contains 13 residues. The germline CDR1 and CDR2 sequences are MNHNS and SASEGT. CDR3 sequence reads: CASSPRAYNEQFF. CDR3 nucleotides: TGTGCCAGCAGCCCCAGGGCCTACAATGAGCAGTTCTTC.

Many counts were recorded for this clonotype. CDR3: CASSLLGMNTEAFF. The CDR3 DNA reads as TGTGCCAGCAGCTTACTGGGAATGAACACTGAAGCTTTCTTT. V and J are TRBV7-2 and TRBJ1-1; no reliable D call. Germline values: CDR1 SGHTA, CDR2 FQGNSA. Trimming removed 2 bases from V and 0 bases from J, with 7 bases in between. This CDR3 region has 14 residues.

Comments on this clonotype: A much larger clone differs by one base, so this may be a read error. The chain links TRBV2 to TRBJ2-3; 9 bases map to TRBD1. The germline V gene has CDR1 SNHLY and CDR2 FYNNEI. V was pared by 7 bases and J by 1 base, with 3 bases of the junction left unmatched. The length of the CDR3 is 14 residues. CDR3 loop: CASNRDRGTDTQYF. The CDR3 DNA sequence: TGTGCCAGCAACCGGGACAGGGGCACAGATACGCAGTATTTT. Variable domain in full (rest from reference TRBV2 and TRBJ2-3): EPEVTQTPSHQVTQMGQEVILRCVPISNHLYFYWYRQILGQKVEFLVSFYNNEISEKSEIFDDQFSVERPDGSNFTLKIRSTKLEDSAMYFCASNRDRGTDTQYFGPGTRLTVL.